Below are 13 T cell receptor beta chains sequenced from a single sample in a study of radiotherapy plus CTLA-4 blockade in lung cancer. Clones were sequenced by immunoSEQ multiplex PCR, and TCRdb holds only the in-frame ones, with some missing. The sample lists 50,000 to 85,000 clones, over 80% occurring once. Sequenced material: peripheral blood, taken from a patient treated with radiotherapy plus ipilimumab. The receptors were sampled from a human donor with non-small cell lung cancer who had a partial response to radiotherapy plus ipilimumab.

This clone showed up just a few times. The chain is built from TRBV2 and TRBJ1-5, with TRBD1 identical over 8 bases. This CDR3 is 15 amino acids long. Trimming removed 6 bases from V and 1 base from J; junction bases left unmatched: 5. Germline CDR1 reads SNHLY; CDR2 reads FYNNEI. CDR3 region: CASSLQGGSNQPQHF. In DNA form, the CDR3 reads TGTGCCAGCAGCTTACAGGGGGGGAGCAATCAGCCCCAGCATTTT.

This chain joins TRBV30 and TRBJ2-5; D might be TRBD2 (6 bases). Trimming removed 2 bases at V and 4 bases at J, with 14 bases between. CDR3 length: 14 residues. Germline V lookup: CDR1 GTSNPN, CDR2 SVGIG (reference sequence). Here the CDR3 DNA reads TGTGCCTGGAGTTTGGGGGGATCAGGAGAGACCCAGTACTTC. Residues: CAWSLGGSGETQYF.

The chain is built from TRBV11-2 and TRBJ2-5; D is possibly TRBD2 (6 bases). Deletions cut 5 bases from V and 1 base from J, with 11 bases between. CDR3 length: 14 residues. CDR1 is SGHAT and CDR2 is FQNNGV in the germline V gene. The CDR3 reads CASSRTSPQETQYF. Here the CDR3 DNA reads TGTGCCAGCAGCCGCACTAGCCCCCAAGAGACCCAGTACTTC.

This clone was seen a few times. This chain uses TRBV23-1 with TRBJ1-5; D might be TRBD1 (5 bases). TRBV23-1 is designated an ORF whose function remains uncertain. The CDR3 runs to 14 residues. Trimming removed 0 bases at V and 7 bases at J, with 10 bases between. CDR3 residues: CASSQSSGGQPQHF. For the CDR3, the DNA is TGCGCCAGCAGTCAATCATCGGGGGGACAGCCCCAGCATTTT.

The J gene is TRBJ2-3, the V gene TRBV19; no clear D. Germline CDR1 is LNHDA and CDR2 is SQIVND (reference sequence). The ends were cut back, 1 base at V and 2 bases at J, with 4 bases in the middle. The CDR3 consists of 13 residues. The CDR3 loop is CASSIANTDTQYF. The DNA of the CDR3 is TGTGCCAGTAGTATAGCCAACACAGATACGCAGTATTTT.

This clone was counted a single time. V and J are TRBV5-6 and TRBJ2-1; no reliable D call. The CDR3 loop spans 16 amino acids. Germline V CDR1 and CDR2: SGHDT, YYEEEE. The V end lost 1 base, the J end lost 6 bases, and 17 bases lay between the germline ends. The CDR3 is CASSLFLTQYSNEQFF. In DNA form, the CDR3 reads TGTGCCAGCAGCTTGTTTTTGACACAGTACTCCAATGAGCAGTTCTTC.

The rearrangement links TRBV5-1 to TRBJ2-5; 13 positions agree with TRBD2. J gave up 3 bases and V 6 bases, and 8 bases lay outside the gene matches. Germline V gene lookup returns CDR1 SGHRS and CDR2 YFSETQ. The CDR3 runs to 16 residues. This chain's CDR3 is CASTLGTSGIKETQYF. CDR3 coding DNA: TGCGCCAGCACCCTTGGGACTAGCGGGATCAAAGAGACCCAGTACTTC.

In nucleotides, the CDR3 is TGTGCCTGGAGTGTAACCGGGACAGGGGATGGCTACACCTTC. It translates to CAWSVTGTGDGYTF. V is TRBV30 and J is TRBJ1-2, with 10 bases identical to TRBD1. This CDR3 has 14 amino acids. CDR1 and CDR2 from the germline V gene are GTSNPN and SVGIG (reference sequence). V trimming: 0 bases; J trimming: 6 bases; junction bases outside the gene matches: 4. Variable domain in full (rest from reference TRBV30 and TRBJ1-2): SQTIHQWPATLVQPVGSPLSLECTVEGTSNPNLYWYRQAAGRGLQLLFYSVGIGQISSEVPQNLSASRPQDRQFILSSKKLLLSDSGFYLCAWSVTGTGDGYTFGSGTRLTVV.

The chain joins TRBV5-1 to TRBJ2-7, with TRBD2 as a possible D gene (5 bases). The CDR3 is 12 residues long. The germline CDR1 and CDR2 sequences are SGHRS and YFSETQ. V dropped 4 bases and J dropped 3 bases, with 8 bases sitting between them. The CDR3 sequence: CASSGGVYEQYF. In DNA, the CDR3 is TGCGCCAGCAGCGGAGGCGTCTACGAGCAGTACTTC.

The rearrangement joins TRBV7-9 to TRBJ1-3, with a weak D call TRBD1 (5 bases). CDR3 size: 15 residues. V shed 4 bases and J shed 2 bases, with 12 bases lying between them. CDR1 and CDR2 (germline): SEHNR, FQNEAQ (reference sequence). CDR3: CASSSRGGTGNTIYF. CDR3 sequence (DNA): TGTGCCAGCAGCTCTCGGGGCGGGACTGGAAACACCATATATTTT.

In nucleotides, the CDR3 is TGTGCCAGCAGTCCGGGACAGGGTACTCGGTGGCGGCTGTTTTTT. Amino acids: CASSPGQGTRWRLFF. This chain uses TRBV27 with TRBJ2-2; 9 bases map to TRBD1. The length of the CDR3 is 15 residues. V trimming: 5 bases; J trimming: 13 bases; junction bases outside the gene matches: 14. Germline V lookup: CDR1 MNHEY, CDR2 SMNVEV (reference sequence).

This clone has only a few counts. CDR3 in amino acids: CASSFGPTDTQYF. The CDR3 nucleotides read TGTGCCAGCAGCTTTGGCCCCACAGATACGCAGTATTTT. The chain is built from TRBV5-6 and TRBJ2-3, with D unresolved. Trimming removed 2 bases at V and 2 bases at J, with 6 bases between. CDR1 is SGHDT and CDR2 is YYEEEE in the germline V gene. CDR3 length equals 13 residues.

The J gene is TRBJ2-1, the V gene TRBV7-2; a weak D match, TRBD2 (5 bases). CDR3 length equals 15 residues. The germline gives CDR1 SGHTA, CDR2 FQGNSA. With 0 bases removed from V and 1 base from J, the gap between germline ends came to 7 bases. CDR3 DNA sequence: TGTGCCAGCAGCTTAGCGGGAGTGTCCTACAATGAGCAGTTCTTC. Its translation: CASSLAGVSYNEQFF.